The clone carrying this TCR beta chain appeared once. Its target is unknown. The data derive from a study of cytomegalovirus exposure and HLA in healthy donors. Study-wide findings and caveats: Clonal expansion, a later analysis showed, was greater in HLA-associated TCR beta chains than in equally common others. For cytomegalovirus status, the classifier reportedly gave diagnoses with high specificity and sensitivity.

60 Vbeta and 13 Jbeta primers were used in PCR. Clones were read by immunoSEQ multiplex PCR, and TCRdb kept only the in-frame ones, dropping some. Of approximately 190,000 clones in the sample, about four fifths were seen once. With V trimmed by 6 bases and J by 3 bases, 4 bases remained unmatched. Germline V gene sequence: CDR1 SGHNT, CDR2 YYREEE (reference sequence). The CDR3 is 15 amino acids. The J gene is TRBJ2-5, the V gene TRBV5-4; 14 nucleotides align to TRBD2. This TCR came from a woman aged 45-65 years in good health and CMV-seropositive. Sequencing was done on a sample of PBMCs. The CDR3 loop is CASKLTSGGEETQYF. For the CDR3, the DNA is TGTGCCAGCAAACTGACTAGCGGGGGGGAAGAGACCCAGTACTTC.